These 9 T cell receptor beta chains share one sample of origin, sequenced in a study of CD8+ T cells in alopecia areata. Following extraction, RNA underwent reverse transcription to cDNA, which served as the sequencing template. TCRdb's table, derived via immunoSEQ multiplex PCR, lists solely in-frame clones and lacks some. Of around 250,000 clones listed, under 70% are singletons. The sequencing here drew on CD4+ T cells sorted from blood, taken at week 0. Receptor source: a human donor with alopecia areata.

Notes on this clone: The sample carries other DNA sequences with the same CDR3. V gene TRBV5-6 combines with J gene TRBJ2-2; maybe TRBD2 (5 bases). V lost 2 bases to trimming and J lost 3 bases, with 8 bases between them. Germline V gives CDR1 SGHDT, CDR2 YYEEEE. This CDR3 comprises 14 residues. The CDR3 DNA is TGTGCCAGCAGCTTCGGGCGGGACACCGGGGAGCTGTTTTTT. It yields the protein CASSFGRDTGELFF.

The rearrangement links TRBV27 to TRBJ2-1; D unclear. Germline V lookup: CDR1 MNHEY, CDR2 SMNVEV (reference sequence). The CDR3 spans 16 residues. Between the trimmed V and J ends, which lost 0 bases and 6 bases, there was a span of 15 bases. The CDR3 region has the DNA TGTGCCAGCAGTTTATCGATCGGTATCAGTGGCAATGAGCAGTTCTTC. It specifies CASSLSIGISGNEQFF.

The chain carries TRBV29-1 and TRBJ2-5; D possibly uses TRBD1 or TRBD2 (5 bases each). Looked up from germline, CDR1 is SQVTM and CDR2 is ANQGSEA. This CDR3 region has 12 residues. The V and J ends lost 7 bases and 9 bases respectively, with 18 bases between them. The CDR3 sequence: CSAGAFGRSQYF. The CDR3 coding sequence is TGCAGCGCCGGGGCATTCGGAAGGTCCCAGTACTTC. Using reference TRBV29-1 and TRBJ2-5 for the parts outside the CDR3, the full variable domain is SAVISQKPSRDICQRGTSLTIQCQVDSQVTMMFWYRQQPGQSLTLIATANQGSEATYESGFVIDKFPISRPNLTFSTLTVSNMSPEDSSIYLCSAGAFGRSQYFGPGTRLLVL.

The chain is built from TRBV29-1 and TRBJ2-5; D is perhaps TRBD2 (5 bases). The CDR3 is 14 amino acids. Germline CDR1 reads SQVTM; CDR2 reads ANQGSEA. Trimming removed 7 bases at V and 0 bases at J, with 15 bases between. This CDR3 is CSALSGEDQETQYF. CDR3 coding DNA: TGCAGCGCCCTTTCCGGGGAAGACCAAGAGACCCAGTACTTC.

The chain couples TRBV4-3 to TRBJ2-2, with D tentatively TRBD2 (6 bases). V lost 1 base to trimming and J lost 1 base, with 13 bases between them. From germline, CDR1 is LGHNA and CDR2 YSLEER. The CDR3 totals 17 residues. CDR3 DNA sequence: TGCGCCAGCAGCCAAGTTTTGGCGGGGCTGAACACCGGGGAGCTGTTTTTT. Translated, it gives CASSQVLAGLNTGELFF.

V is TRBV5-1 and J is TRBJ2-1; no clear D gene. The germline V gene has CDR1 SGHRS and CDR2 YFSETQ. The V end lost 4 bases, the J end lost 8 bases, and 10 bases lay between the germline ends. CDR3 size: 12 residues. For the CDR3, the DNA is TGCGCCAGCAGCCCGGGCGACTATGAGCAGTTCTTC. Protein: CASSPGDYEQFF. Combining the CDR3 with reference TRBV5-1 and TRBJ2-1 gives the whole variable domain KAGVTQTPRYLIKTRGQQVTLSCSPISGHRSVSWYQQTPGQGLQFLFEYFSETQRNKGNFPGRFSGRQFSNSRSEMNVSTLELGDSALYLCASSPGDYEQFFGPGTRLTVL.

The J gene is TRBJ1-1, the V gene TRBV10-2; TRBD1 matches at 7 bases. Trimming removed 1 base from V and 5 bases from J; junction bases left unmatched: 7. CDR1 and CDR2 (germline): WSHSY, SAAADI. The CDR3 has 15 residues. The CDR3 coding sequence is TGCGCCAGCAGTGAGTATCAGGGGGATGTGACTGAAGCTTTCTTT. The encoded protein is CASSEYQGDVTEAFF.

The chain combines TRBV29-1 with TRBJ1-4; no definite D call. The CDR3 is made up of 14 amino acids. Per germline, CDR1 SQVTM and CDR2 ANQGSEA. Trimming stripped 7 bases from V and 1 base from J, with 13 bases between. For the CDR3, the DNA is TGCAGCGCGAACGCCGGGGAAACTAATGAAAAACTGTTTTTT. Translated, it gives CSANAGETNEKLFF.

In regard to this clone: Other DNA sequences in this specimen translate into the identical CDR3. This sequence joins TRBV9 and TRBJ2-3; D is unclear. The V gene's germline CDR1 is SGDLS and CDR2 YYNGEE. The V end was cut by 0 bases, the J end by 4 bases, with 6 bases between. This CDR3 region has 13 residues. The CDR3 spells CASSVAPPDTQYF. The CDR3 nucleotides are TGTGCCAGCAGCGTAGCACCGCCAGATACGCAGTATTTT.